This record concerns one T cell receptor beta chain sequence. Its target is not known. Only in-frame clones appear in the TCRdb table, and some are missing; sequencing was by immunoSEQ multiplex PCR. The data contain fewer than 100,000 clones, roughly 91% of them singletons. CDR1 is SGHTA and CDR2 is FQGNSA in the germline V gene. V lost 2 bases to trimming and J lost 4 bases, with 6 bases between them. This CDR3 is built from 13 residues. This record belongs to a study of OX40 agonist ivuxolimab in advanced cancers. Study-level background: Averaging about 60 years in age, with a range of roughly 20 to 90, the cohort was 82.7% male.

Regarding the study as a whole: Researchers did not establish what antigens the expanded peripheral T cells target.

Sequences were derived from CD4+ or CD8+ T cells sorted from blood, sampled in a trial of the OX40 agonist ivuxolimab. The V and J genes are TRBV7-2 and TRBJ1-5; no clear D. The origin of this receptor is an adult with an advanced solid tumor such as melanoma, head and neck, liver or kidney cancer. CDR3 amino acids: CASSLKGNQPQHF. CDR3 DNA: TGTGCCAGCAGCTTAAAAGGGAATCAGCCCCAGCATTTT.